The rows below give T cell receptor beta chains drawn from one sample of a study of Ad26.COV2.S vaccination and SARS-CoV-2 variants. Libraries were prepared by immunoSEQ multiplex PCR; TCRdb keeps only in-frame clonotypes and omits some of them. The table has around 450,000 clones, 89% seen once. Sequencing was performed on peripheral blood, taken in a trial of Ad26.COV2.S vaccine versus placebo. These receptors came from a person between 18 and 59 years old who received the Ad26.COV2.S COVID-19 vaccine or a placebo. Both conserved end residues are part of each CDR3. A D gene is named only where the DNA matches it firmly. Some rows have no size entry. The others give once, few or many, or a class for an expanded clone.

D gene,clone size,V gene,J gene,CDR3 protein,CDR3 DNA
TRBD2,.,TRBV5-5,TRBJ2-3,CASSPGRTSKDTQYF,TGTGCCAGCAGCCCCGGGAGGACTAGCAAGGATACGCAGTATTTT
.,.,TRBV15,TRBJ2-7,CATSSNTGYEQYF,TGTGCCACCAGCAGCAACACAGGCTACGAGCAGTACTTC
.,.,TRBV28,TRBJ2-7,CASTIGGPLPYEQYF,TGTGCCAGCACCATTGGAGGGCCACTTCCCTACGAGCAGTACTTC
.,few,TRBV11-2,TRBJ1-3,CASSFRGLAGNTIYF,TGTGCCAGCAGCTTCCGGGGACTTGCGGGAAACACCATATATTTT
TRBD1,.,TRBV6-2/TRBV6-3,TRBJ1-5,CASSYSTGESNQPQHF,TGTGCCAGCAGTTACTCGACAGGGGAAAGCAATCAGCCCCAGCATTTT
TRBD1,.,TRBV7-2,TRBJ1-1,CASKDSRGQPNTEAFF,TGTGCCAGCAAGGATTCTAGGGGACAGCCGAACACTGAAGCTTTCTTT
.,.,TRBV12-3/TRBV12-4,TRBJ2-3,CASSFSRGTQYF,TGTGCCAGCAGTTTTAGTCGCGGTACGCAGTATTTT
.,.,TRBV2,TRBJ2-1,CASTRGGNNEQFF,TGTGCCAGCACCAGGGGGGGGAACAATGAGCAGTTCTTC
TRBD2,.,TRBV18,TRBJ2-2,CASSHGTSGRTNTGELFF,TGTGCCAGCTCTCATGGGACTAGCGGGCGCACGAACACCGGGGAGCTGTTTTTT
TRBD1,.,TRBV5-1,TRBJ1-4,CASSIGTGTTVGEKLFF,TGCGCCAGCAGCATCGGGACAGGGACCACTGTTGGTGAAAAACTGTTTTTT
TRBD1,.,TRBV2,TRBJ1-1,CASRTPGQGDTEAFF,TGTGCCAGCAGGACTCCGGGACAGGGAGATACTGAAGCTTTCTTT
.,.,TRBV19,TRBJ1-5,CASMEQSNQPQHF,TGTGCCAGTATGGAACAGAGCAATCAGCCCCAGCATTTT
.,.,TRBV7-2,TRBJ1-2,CASSSQALRGDYGYTF,TGTGCCAGCAGCTCCCAGGCCCTACGGGGGGACTATGGCTACACCTTC
.,once,TRBV19,TRBJ1-5,CASSREFYEGNQPQHF,TGTGCCAGTAGTCGGGAATTTTATGAAGGCAATCAGCCCCAGCATTTT
TRBD2,once,TRBV7-9,TRBJ2-1,CALSQRGGPDEQFF,TGTGCCCTCTCCCAGCGGGGGGGCCCGGATGAGCAGTTCTTC
TRBD2,.,TRBV7-9,TRBJ2-7,CASSSVLAGGTYEQYF,TGTGCCAGCAGCTCCGTACTAGCGGGGGGGACCTACGAGCAGTACTTC
TRBD2,.,TRBV7-9,TRBJ2-3,CASSLEQRGGTDTQYF,TGTGCCAGCAGCTTAGAGCAGCGGGGGGGCACAGATACGCAGTATTTT
TRBD2,.,TRBV30,TRBJ2-7,CACNLAGASYEQYF,TGTGCCTGTAACCTAGCGGGAGCGTCCTACGAGCAGTACTTC
.,.,TRBV5-4,TRBJ1-1,CASSLGLNTEAFF,TGTGCCAGCAGCTTGGGCTTGAACACTGAAGCTTTCTTT
TRBD2,.,TRBV19,TRBJ2-7,CASSRMAGGEQYF,TGTGCCAGTAGTCGAATGGCGGGAGGCGAGCAGTACTTC
TRBD2,.,TRBV9,TRBJ2-2,CASRRNSGRQDTGELFF,TGTGCCAGCAGGAGAAATAGCGGGAGGCAGGACACCGGGGAGCTGTTTTTT
.,.,TRBV9,TRBJ1-2,CASSVGSEYGYTF,TGTGCCAGCAGCGTAGGGTCAGAGTATGGCTACACCTTC
TRBD2,.,TRBV5-1,TRBJ2-7,CASSWGTSGAGEQYF,TGCGCCAGCAGCTGGGGGACTAGCGGGGCCGGGGAGCAGTACTTC
.,.,TRBV18,TRBJ1-2,CASSPPGVTYGYTF,TGTGCCAGCTCACCCCCAGGGGTCACCTATGGCTACACCTTC
.,few,TRBV18,TRBJ2-7,CASKGLSSYEQYF,TGTGCCAGCAAGGGCCTTAGCTCCTACGAGCAGTACTTC
TRBD2,.,TRBV9,TRBJ2-3,CASGGTTQRGDTQYF,TGTGCCAGCGGCGGGACTACTCAAAGAGGAGATACGCAGTATTTT
.,.,TRBV18,TRBJ1-1,CASSPRGNTEAFF,TGTGCCAGCTCACCTCGGGGGAACACTGAAGCTTTCTTT
.,.,TRBV5-6,TRBJ1-5,CASSLALGEVQPQHF,TGTGCCAGCAGCTTGGCTCTGGGGGAGGTTCAGCCCCAGCATTTT
.,.,TRBV15,TRBJ2-5,CATSRLDQETQYF,TGTGCCACCAGCAGACTAGATCAAGAGACCCAGTACTTC
TRBD2,.,TRBV7-2,TRBJ2-5,CASSLARVGGEETQYF,TGTGCCAGCAGCTTAGCGCGTGTCGGGGGGGAAGAGACCCAGTACTTC
.,.,TRBV5-5,TRBJ1-5,CASSWDSNQPQHF,TGTGCCAGCAGCTGGGACAGCAATCAGCCCCAGCATTTT
.,.,TRBV13,TRBJ2-1,CASSQDSRYSGFSSYMNNEQFF,TGTGCCAGCAGCCAGGACAGTCGATATAGCGGGTTTAGCTCCTACATGAACAATGAGCAGTTCTTC
TRBD2,.,TRBV27,TRBJ2-1,CASSHRDWREGGDEQFF,TGTGCCAGCAGTCACCGGGACTGGCGGGAGGGAGGTGATGAGCAGTTCTTC
.,.,TRBV15,TRBJ1-4,CATSRQLLTNEKLFF,TGTGCCACCAGCAGGCAGCTGTTAACTAATGAAAAACTGTTTTTT
.,.,TRBV6-6,TRBJ1-1,CATYFGLNTEAFF,TGTGCCACCTATTTCGGGTTGAACACTGAAGCTTTCTTT
TRBD1,once,TRBV7-3,TRBJ1-3,CASSLTGGQGGNTIYF,TGTGCCAGCAGCTTAACCGGAGGACAGGGTGGAAACACCATATATTTT
TRBD2,.,TRBV4-1,TRBJ2-1,CASSQASTSGHYNEQFF,TGCGCCAGCAGCCAAGCTTCGACTAGCGGACATTACAATGAGCAGTTCTTC
.,.,TRBV9,TRBJ2-7,CASSVDQGSSYEQYF,TGTGCCAGCAGCGTAGACCAGGGTAGCTCCTACGAGCAGTACTTC
.,once,TRBV6-5,TRBJ2-7,CASSYSAEQYF,TGTGCCAGCAGTTACTCGGCCGAGCAGTACTTC
.,.,TRBV4-2,TRBJ1-2,CASRSGGLNGYTF,TGTGCCAGCAGGTCGGGGGGGTTGAACGGCTACACCTTC
TRBD1,once,TRBV5-6,TRBJ1-2,CASRLDRAGGYTF,TGTGCCAGCAGACTAGACAGGGCGGGTGGCTACACCTTC